This paragraph covers one TCR beta chain sequence. As defined, naive CD8 cells were CD45RO-negative and positively selected for CCR7, with terminally differentiated effector memory CD45RA+ cells excluded. These data are taken from a study of shared clonotypes between healthy human individuals. The CDR3 has 17 amino acids. Germline CDR1 and CDR2: KGHSH and LQKENI. V was clipped by 5 bases and J by 4 bases, with 24 bases between them. Assay used: immunoSEQ multiplex PCR; TCRdb lists only in-frame clones, some missing. The sample carries about 600,000 clones, 95% to 98% recorded once. The sequenced sample was naive CD8+ T cells sorted from blood. The chain joins TRBV18 to TRBJ2-7; D may be TRBD2 (6 bases). This TCR derives from a man aged 25 to 40 in good health. The CDR3 protein is CASSGFVGGKSGYEQYF. The CDR3 bases are TGTGCCAGCTCAGGCTTCGTGGGAGGAAAGAGCGGGTACGAGCAGTACTTC.